This T cell receptor (beta chain) was recovered during a study of T cells in Graves' hyperthyroidism and ophthalmopathy. Findings of the study overall: The blood repertoire included most of the expanded thyroid clonotypes above 0.001.

Comments on this clonotype: Its antigen remains unknown.

RNA transcripts provided the source from which TCR beta CDR3 regions were amplified. HTBI primers were used for first-round RT-PCR of the TCR CDR3. TCRdb independently ran MiXCR on the multiplex PCR reads; one entry per CDR3 protein. This table has around 700,000 distinct CDR3 sequences, 30% to 40% appearing once. The CDR3 covers 18 residues. Germline-derived CDR1 and CDR2 are LGHNA and YSLEER. V dropped 4 bases and J dropped 3 bases, with 24 bases sitting between them. This rearrangement joins TRBV4-3 to TRBJ1-2; D uncertain. This receptor was identified in a woman aged 35 to 49 with Graves' hyperthyroidism. The sample taken for sequencing was blood. CDR3 bases: TGCGCCAGCAGCCCCAAAACTGGAGCCACCGGGTTCGACTATGGCTACACCTTC. Translated, it gives CASSPKTGATGFDYGYTF.